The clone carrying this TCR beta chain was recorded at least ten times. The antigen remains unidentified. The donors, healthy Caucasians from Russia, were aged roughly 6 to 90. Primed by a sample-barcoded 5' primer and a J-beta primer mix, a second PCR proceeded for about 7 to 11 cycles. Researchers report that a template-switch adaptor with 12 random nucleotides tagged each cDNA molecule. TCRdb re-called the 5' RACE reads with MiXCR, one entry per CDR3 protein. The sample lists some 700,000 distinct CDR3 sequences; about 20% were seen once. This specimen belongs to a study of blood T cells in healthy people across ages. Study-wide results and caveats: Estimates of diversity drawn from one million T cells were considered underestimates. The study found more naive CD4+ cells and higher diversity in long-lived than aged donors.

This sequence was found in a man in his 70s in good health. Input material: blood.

CDR3 bases: TGTGCCAGTAGTATAGCTGACAGATGGAACACTGAAGCTTTCTTT. Translated: CASSIADRWNTEAFF. The genes are TRBV19 and TRBJ1-1, with a possible D match to TRBD1 (5 bases). Trimming stripped 1 base from V and 1 base from J, with 10 bases between. CDR1 and CDR2 from the germline V gene are LNHDA and SQIVND (reference sequence). The CDR3 totals 15 residues.